This T cell receptor (beta chain) derives from a study of T cells after yellow fever vaccination. Study-wide findings and caveats: Though weaker, the secondary response peaked faster, on day 5 versus 15.

The CDR3 has 15 amino acids. The V and J ends lost 6 bases and 8 bases, in that order; junction bases with no gene match: 10. The V gene's germline CDR1 is MNHNS and CDR2 SASEGT. About this clonotype: What it binds is not known.

One entry per CDR3 protein results from TCRdb running MiXCR on the 5' RACE reads. The sample consists of nearly 350,000 distinct CDR3 sequences, 7% to 10% of them appearing once. This TCR derives from a man aged 18 to 29 who received the YFV17D yellow fever vaccine. Sequenced here: PBMCs, sampled roughly 47 days after the first yellow fever vaccination. The chain employs TRBV6-1 and TRBJ1-6; 7 bases are a match to TRBD1. CDR3 in amino acids: CASRWAGTDYSPLHF. As DNA, the CDR3 is TGTGCCAGCAGGTGGGCCGGGACAGACTATTCACCCCTCCACTTT.